These 27 T cell receptor beta chains originate from one sample sequenced in a study of blood T cell repertoires in COVID-19. Sequencing used immunoSEQ multiplex PCR; TCRdb keeps in-frame clones, though not all of them. The sample shows about 120,000 clones, approximately 82% of them seen only once. The sequencing sample was made of peripheral blood. The receptors were sampled from a woman between 45 and 60 years old with acute or convalescent COVID-19.

The rearrangement links TRBV19 to TRBJ1-4; D not resolved. The CDR3 has 12 amino acids. V was clipped by 9 bases and J by 7 bases, with 12 bases between them. The germline V gene has CDR1 LNHDA and CDR2 SQIVND (reference sequence). CDR3 nucleotides: TGTGCCAGCGGCGGGTTTGGTGAAAAACTGTTTTTT. Translation: CASGGFGEKLFF. The full variable domain, completed using reference TRBV19 and TRBJ1-4, is DGGITQSPKYLFRKEGQNVTLSCEQNLNHDAMYWYRQDPGQGLRLIYYSQIVNDFQKGDIAEGYSVSREKKESFPLTVTSAQKNPTAFYLCASGGFGEKLFFGSGTQLSVL.

The rearrangement uses TRBV28 and TRBJ2-5; a possible D gene is TRBD2 (6 bases). V was clipped by 6 bases and J by 4 bases, with 18 bases between them. CDR1 is MDHEN, CDR2 SYDVKM, per germline. The CDR3 sequence is 15 residues long. The CDR3 protein is CASSLSGGRGETQYF. Here the CDR3 DNA reads TGTGCCAGCAGCCTATCCGGGGGACGCGGAGAGACCCAGTACTTC.

J is TRBJ1-4 and V is TRBV19; 8 nucleotides align to TRBD1. J gave up 4 bases and V 6 bases, and 10 bases lay outside the gene matches. The germline V gene has CDR1 LNHDA and CDR2 SQIVND (reference sequence). The CDR3 has 16 amino acids. The CDR3, as DNA: TGTGCCAGTAGCCGGGACAGGAGACTATTTAATGAAAAACTGTTTTTT. Encoded protein: CASSRDRRLFNEKLFF.

J is TRBJ2-5 and V is TRBV5-1, with 10 bases fitting TRBD1. After removal of 0 bases from V and 4 bases from J, the junction contained 3 bases not matched to a gene. CDR3 length: 15 residues. CDR1 SGHRS and CDR2 YFSETQ come from the germline V gene. This chain's CDR3 is CASSLGQGATETQYF. In DNA, the CDR3 is TGCGCCAGCAGCTTGGGACAGGGGGCTACAGAGACCCAGTACTTC.

This clone was seen a handful of times. This chain uses TRBV11-1 with TRBJ2-1; D possibly corresponds to TRBD2 (5 bases). CDR3 length equals 13 residues. The germline V gene encodes CDR1 SGHAT and CDR2 FQDESV (reference sequence). V was pared by 7 bases and J by 7 bases, with 14 bases between. CDR3 sequence: CASTFTGGNEQFF. The CDR3 nucleotides are TGTGCCAGCACCTTCACCGGCGGGAATGAGCAGTTCTTC.

The rearrangement joins TRBV3-1 (or the pseudogene TRBV3-2) to TRBJ1-1, with D tentatively TRBD1 (6 bases). V lost 2 bases, J lost 11 bases, and 18 bases lay in between. CDR1 LGHDT and CDR2 YNNKEL come from the germline V gene (reference sequence). This CDR3 spans 14 amino acids. Written as DNA, the CDR3 is TGTGCCAGCAGCCAAAAGGGGGGGCGGATCGGGGCTTTCTTT. Translated: CASSQKGGRIGAFF.

The V gene is TRBV19, the J gene TRBJ1-5; no clear D gene. In germline, CDR1 is LNHDA, CDR2 SQIVND (reference sequence). Deletions cut 8 bases from V and 5 bases from J, with 19 bases between. The CDR3 is made up of 15 amino acids. The DNA of the CDR3 is TGTGCCAGTTCCAATTCCCTGATTGGGCATCAGCCCCAGCATTTT. Its protein product is CASSNSLIGHQPQHF.

The gene calls are TRBV18 and TRBJ1-2; D unclear. Germline V gene lookup returns CDR1 KGHSH and CDR2 LQKENI. Trimming stripped 1 base from V and 6 bases from J, with 9 bases between. The CDR3 runs to 13 residues. The CDR3 DNA is TGTGCCAGCTCACCACTCCAGCAGGATGGCTACACCTTC. Translating gives CASSPLQQDGYTF.

The V gene is TRBV27, the J gene TRBJ2-2; D possibly corresponds to TRBD2 (7 bases). The CDR3 runs 14 residues. V lost 8 bases to trimming and J lost 6 bases, with 16 bases between them. Germline-derived CDR1 and CDR2 are MNHEY and SMNVEV (reference sequence). CDR3 bases: TGTGCCAGCGGGAGGGACAAATCTCCCGGGGAGCTGTTTTTT. Its translation: CASGRDKSPGELFF.

The chain has TRBV4-1 and TRBJ2-1, with a possible D match to TRBD2 (5 bases). Per germline, CDR1 MGHRA and CDR2 YSYEKL. The V gene lost 2 bases and the J gene lost 0 bases, with 5 bases spanning the gap. The CDR3 is 14 residues long. DNA of the CDR3: TGCGCCAGCAGCCAACTAGCCTCCTACAATGAGCAGTTCTTC. Translating it yields CASSQLASYNEQFF.

This chain connects TRBV20-1 to TRBJ2-2; possibly TRBD2 for D (6 bases). The V end was cut by 3 bases, the J end by 2 bases, with 7 bases between. Germline V gene sequence: CDR1 DFQATT, CDR2 SNEGSKA (reference sequence). The CDR3 contains 13 residues. CDR3 nucleotides: TGCAGTGCTAGTGGGACTAACACCGGGGAGCTGTTTTTT. Its translation is CSASGTNTGELFF.

The CDR3 sequence is CAPSFSGGITGELFF. The CDR3 region has the DNA TGTGCCCCGAGTTTCAGCGGGGGGATCACCGGGGAGCTGTTTTTT. The chain joins TRBV27 to TRBJ2-2, with TRBD2 matching over 9 bases. Trimming removed 11 bases from V and 4 bases from J; junction bases left unmatched: 11. From germline, CDR1 is MNHEY and CDR2 SMNVEV (reference sequence). The CDR3 runs to 15 residues.

A single count supports this clone. The V and J genes are TRBV23-1 and TRBJ1-1; D might be TRBD1 (6 bases). TRBV23-1 is sorted into the ORF group, with uncertain function. CDR3 length: 15 residues. The V and J ends lost 0 bases and 1 base respectively, with 9 bases between them. The CDR3 bases are TGCGCCAGCAGTCAATCTAGGACAGCGAACACTGAAGCTTTCTTT. Encoded protein: CASSQSRTANTEAFF.

The chain recombines TRBV12-2 with TRBJ2-4; TRBD2, the D gene given by the table, was not confirmed from the DNA. TRBV12-2 is reported as a pseudogene. CDR3 length: 17 residues. This CDR3 reads CASRLGGSGIAKNIQYF. In DNA form, the CDR3 reads TGTGCAAGTCGCTTAGGTGGTAGCGGTATAGCCAAAAACATTCAGTACTTC.

In this sample, this clone turned up once. The V and J genes are TRBV21-1 and TRBJ1-2; TRBD1, the table's D call, lacks a check against the DNA. TRBV21-1 is termed a pseudogene. CDR3 size: 15 residues. The CDR3 here is CASSKLTGAPEGYTF. The CDR3 bases are TGTGCCAGCAGCAAATTAACAGGGGCCCCTGAAGGCTACACCTTC.

The CDR3 protein is CASGDTGRVTDTQYF. CDR3 sequence (DNA): TGCGCCAGCGGGGACACCGGGAGGGTAACAGATACGCAGTATTTT. The gene calls are TRBV5-1 and TRBJ2-3; 8 bases are a match to TRBD2. The CDR3 is 15 residues long. Germline-derived CDR1 and CDR2 are SGHRS and YFSETQ. V shed 7 bases, J shed 3 bases, and the junction held 10 bases outside the gene matches.

This clone came up once. In DNA, the CDR3 is TGTGCCAGCATCCTTGACAGCCCGAATTCACCCCTCCACTTT. It translates to CASILDSPNSPLHF. The chain is built from TRBV2 and TRBJ1-6, with D possibly being TRBD1 (5 bases). V dropped 7 bases and J dropped 7 bases, with 14 bases sitting between them. The CDR3 spans 14 residues. Germline CDR1 is SNHLY and CDR2 is FYNNEI.

V gene TRBV6-5 combines with J gene TRBJ1-3; 7 bases match TRBD1. CDR3 size: 15 residues. Germline V gene sequence: CDR1 MNHEY, CDR2 SVGAGI. V gave up 8 bases and J gave up 0 bases; unmatched junction bases: 7. CDR3 DNA sequence: TGTGCCAGCCGAGGGACAGACAGCTCTGGAAACACCATATATTTT. This sequence encodes CASRGTDSSGNTIYF.

The chain's CDR3 is CASSFSSRGRTEAFF. The DNA for the CDR3 is TGTGCCAGCAGTTTCTCCAGCAGGGGGCGAACTGAAGCTTTCTTT. The chain links TRBV27 to TRBJ1-1, with 8 bases fitting TRBD1. In germline, CDR1 is MNHEY, CDR2 SMNVEV (reference sequence). Trimming took 3 bases from V and 5 from J; bases not matched to a gene: 8. The CDR3 covers 15 residues.

This clone appeared a few times. V and J are TRBV6-5 and TRBJ1-1, with D possibly TRBD1 on 6 matching bases. Germline CDR1 is MNHEY and CDR2 is SVGAGI. Trimming removed 7 bases from V and 2 bases from J, with 14 bases in between. This CDR3 comprises 14 residues. This CDR3 is CASILGGANTEAFF. The CDR3 DNA reads as TGTGCCAGCATCCTGGGGGGGGCTAACACTGAAGCTTTCTTT.

For the CDR3, the DNA is TGCAGCGTTGAAGATAACGGGGCTAGCGGGGCCTACAATGAGCAGTTCTTC. It codes for CSVEDNGASGAYNEQFF. V gene TRBV29-1 combines with J gene TRBJ2-1; 9 bases agree with TRBD2. Germline values: CDR1 SQVTM, CDR2 ANQGSEA. Germline trimming cut 0 bases from V and 2 bases from J; bases unmatched to any gene: 8. The CDR3 has 17 residues.

J is TRBJ2-3 and V is TRBV3-1 (or the pseudogene TRBV3-2); no definite D call. The germline V gene has CDR1 LGHDT and CDR2 YNNKEL (reference sequence). V lost 0 bases and J 6 bases, leaving 7 bases between the germline ends. The CDR3 runs to 13 residues. Written as DNA, the CDR3 is TGTGCCAGCAGCCAAGATCTTGAGGATACGCAGTATTTT. This codes for CASSQDLEDTQYF.

The genes are TRBV6-5 and TRBJ1-1, with TRBD1 matching 9 bases. CDR3 length: 14 residues. Trimming removed 6 bases from V and 0 bases from J; junction bases left unmatched: 2. Germline CDR1 MNHEY, CDR2 SVGAGI. In DNA form, the CDR3 reads TGTGCCAGCAGCTGGACAGGGGTGAACACTGAAGCTTTCTTT. It yields the protein CASSWTGVNTEAFF.

This chain links TRBV2 with TRBJ2-2; D is perhaps TRBD2 (6 bases). The V gene lost 6 bases and the J gene lost 3 bases, with 14 bases spanning the gap. From germline, CDR1 is SNHLY and CDR2 FYNNEI. The CDR3 spans 15 residues. CDR3: CASRTGTGHTGELFF. In DNA, the CDR3 is TGTGCCAGCAGGACCGGGACTGGACACACCGGGGAGCTGTTTTTT. Variable domain in full (rest from reference TRBV2 and TRBJ2-2): EPEVTQTPSHQVTQMGQEVILRCVPISNHLYFYWYRQILGQKVEFLVSFYNNEISEKSEIFDDQFSVERPDGSNFTLKIRSTKLEDSAMYFCASRTGTGHTGELFFGEGSRLTVL.

This clone was observed once. This chain joins TRBV14 and TRBJ2-7, with 10 nucleotides matching TRBD1. Trimming cost V 6 bases and J 6 bases; bases outside gene matches: 14. CDR3 length: 16 amino acids. Germline values: CDR1 SGHDN, CDR2 FVKESK. The CDR3: CASSIRWDRGFGEQYF. The CDR3 DNA reads TGTGCCAGCAGTATTCGTTGGGACAGGGGCTTCGGCGAGCAGTACTTC. Full variable domain (missing parts from reference TRBV14 and TRBJ2-7): EAGVTQFPSHSVIEKGQTVTLRCDPISGHDNLYWYRRVMGKEIKFLLHFVKESKQDESGMPNNRFLAERTGGTYSTLKVQPAELEDSGVYFCASSIRWDRGFGEQYFGPGTRLTVT.

The rearrangement links TRBV30 to TRBJ2-1; D gene ambiguous. This CDR3 is built from 13 residues. V was shortened by 0 bases and J by 6 bases, with 9 bases between the two germline ends. Germline V gives CDR1 GTSNPN, CDR2 SVGIG (reference sequence). The CDR3: CAWSVNTGNEQFF. CDR3 nucleotides: TGTGCCTGGAGTGTAAACACGGGCAATGAGCAGTTCTTC.

The chain employs TRBV29-1 and TRBJ2-3; D is ambiguous. The V end lost 2 bases, the J end lost 6 bases, and 9 bases lay between the germline ends. The germline V gene encodes CDR1 SQVTM and CDR2 ANQGSEA. The CDR3 has 12 amino acids. The CDR3 here is CSVEIFQDTQYF. In nucleotides, the CDR3 is TGCAGCGTTGAAATCTTTCAGGATACGCAGTATTTT.